These 20 T cell receptor beta chains were all obtained from the same sample, sequenced in a study of blood T cells in healthy people across ages. Primers used in a second PCR of roughly 7 to 12 cycles were a sample-barcoded 5' primer and a J-beta primer mix. TCRdb re-derived calls from the 5' RACE reads in MiXCR, one entry per CDR3 protein. The table has about a million distinct CDR3 sequences, roughly 50% seen once. The sample taken for sequencing was blood. The receptors stem from a young man in good health.

V is TRBV9 and J is TRBJ2-1; tentative D call: TRBD1 (6 bases). The CDR3 extends over 16 amino acids. CDR1 SGDLS and CDR2 YYNGEE come from the germline V gene. Trimming pared 2 bases from V and 4 bases from J, leaving 16 bases between. CDR3 sequence reads: CASSVQAQGRYNEQFF. The DNA for the CDR3 is TGTGCCAGCAGCGTCCAAGCACAGGGTCGTTACAATGAGCAGTTCTTC.

This clonotype came up a few times. This sequence joins TRBV6-2 or TRBV6-3 and TRBJ2-3; TRBD2 is a possible D gene (6 bases). Germline CDR1 MNHEY, CDR2 SVGEGT. Trimming shortened V by 2 bases and J by 2 bases, and 11 bases separated the two germline ends. The CDR3 has 15 residues. Here the CDR3 reads CASSYGGLNTDTQYF. The CDR3 DNA follows: TGTGCCAGCAGTTACGGGGGACTCAACACAGATACGCAGTATTTT.

This chain links TRBV29-1 with TRBJ2-7; 8 nucleotides align to TRBD1. This CDR3 has 13 amino acids. Germline values: CDR1 SQVTM, CDR2 ANQGSEA. DNA for the CDR3: TGCAGTGTTTGCGGACAGGGTACCTACGAGCAGTACTTC. This encodes CSVCGQGTYEQYF.

The chain couples TRBV20-1 to TRBJ2-3; D is unresolved. CDR3 size: 13 residues. Germline loops: CDR1 DFQATT, CDR2 SNEGSKA (reference sequence). V was trimmed by 3 bases and J by 2 bases, leaving 9 bases between them. The CDR3 DNA follows: TGCAGTGCTAGGGCGCGGCTCACAGATACGCAGTATTTT. Residues: CSARARLTDTQYF.

This chain uses TRBV29-1 with TRBJ2-1, with a possible D match to TRBD2 (5 bases). The CDR3 is 13 residues long. The germline gives CDR1 SQVTM, CDR2 ANQGSEA. V dropped 1 base and J dropped 9 bases, with 13 bases sitting between them. Written as DNA, the CDR3 is TGCAGCGTTGAAGTGACTATAAGGGCTGAGCAGTTCTTC. This codes for CSVEVTIRAEQFF.

The chain combines TRBV6-2 or TRBV6-3 with TRBJ2-2; D unclear. The CDR3 runs 14 residues. Trimming stripped 7 bases from V and 4 bases from J, with 13 bases between. Per the germline V gene, CDR1 is MNHEY and CDR2 is SVGEGT. The CDR3 sequence: CASTDGFLTGELFF. CDR3 bases: TGTGCCAGCACCGACGGGTTTCTCACCGGGGAGCTGTTTTTT.

The table lists this clonotype with many counts. The chain's CDR3 is CASSPRDGTYEQYF. The CDR3 DNA follows: TGTGCCAGCAGCCCCCGGGACGGTACCTACGAGCAGTACTTC. This chain joins TRBV3-1 and TRBJ2-7; D possibly uses TRBD1 or TRBD2 (5 bases each). Trimming cost V 4 bases and J 2 bases, with 12 bases left between them. This CDR3 region has 14 residues. Germline V lookup: CDR1 LGHDT, CDR2 YNNKEL (reference sequence).

In nucleotides, the CDR3 is TGCAGCGTTTACTGGTCCGGACAGGACCACGAGCAGTACTTC. It yields the protein CSVYWSGQDHEQYF. J is TRBJ2-7 and V is TRBV29-1, with TRBD1 identical over 7 bases. The CDR3 is 14 amino acids. Germline V gene lookup returns CDR1 SQVTM and CDR2 ANQGSEA. The junction had 12 bases not matched to a gene; V was cut back by 5 bases and J by 5 bases.

The chain couples TRBV7-2 to TRBJ2-2, with 10 nucleotides matching TRBD2. The CDR3 sequence is 18 residues long. The germline V gene has CDR1 SGHTA and CDR2 FQGNSA. V gave up 1 base and J gave up 2 bases; unmatched junction bases: 7. The CDR3 sequence is CASSLVQRGGRNTGELFF. Here the CDR3 DNA reads TGTGCCAGCAGCTTAGTTCAGCGGGGGGGCAGAAACACCGGGGAGCTGTTTTTT.

A single count supports this clonotype. The J gene is TRBJ2-1, the V gene TRBV4-2, with D perhaps being TRBD1 or TRBD2 (5 bases each). V lost 0 bases to trimming and J lost 10 bases, with 10 bases between them. This CDR3 region has 13 residues. Germline V gene lookup returns CDR1 LGHNA and CDR2 YNFKEQ. CDR3 region: CASSQDIEGEQFF. The CDR3 DNA is TGTGCCAGCAGCCAAGACATCGAGGGGGAGCAGTTCTTC.

V and J are TRBV13 and TRBJ2-4; TRBD2 matches at 9 bases. The end of the DNA fits TRBJ2-5 better, so the J call may be wrong. The CDR3 contains 16 residues. Germline CDR1 reads PRHDT; CDR2 reads FYEKMQ (reference sequence). CDR3 sequence reads: CASSLDLAGPQETQYF. The CDR3 bases are TGTGCCAGCAGCTTAGATCTAGCGGGGCCACAAGAGACCCAGTACTTC.

J is TRBJ2-7 and V is TRBV7-9, with D perhaps TRBD1 (6 bases). The CDR3 contains 14 residues. Germline loops: CDR1 SEHNR, CDR2 FQNEAQ (reference sequence). V gave up 6 bases and J gave up 7 bases, with 19 bases separating them. CDR3 sequence reads: CASSSRQAAWEQYF. The CDR3 DNA sequence: TGTGCCAGCAGTTCCCGACAGGCCGCTTGGGAGCAGTACTTC.

In this sample, this clonotype turned up many times. The chain is built from TRBV29-1 and TRBJ2-3; the D gene is possibly TRBD1 (5 bases). The germline V gene encodes CDR1 SQVTM and CDR2 ANQGSEA. This CDR3 comprises 13 residues. V was trimmed by 7 bases and J by 4 bases, leaving 15 bases between them. Here the CDR3 DNA reads TGCAGCGGATCTCCAGGGATCGCAGATACGCAGTATTTT. Residues: CSGSPGIADTQYF.

The chain has TRBV18 and TRBJ2-5, with D maybe TRBD1 (5 bases). Germline lookup yields CDR1 KGHSH and CDR2 LQKENI. V dropped 3 bases and J dropped 5 bases, with 13 bases sitting between them. The CDR3 extends over 14 amino acids. The CDR3 region has the DNA TGTGCCAGCTCACCGGGCAGGGCCGCCGAGACCCAGTACTTC. Protein: CASSPGRAAETQYF.

This clonotype was counted many times. Here the CDR3 DNA reads TGTGCCAGCAACCCAGGGGCGGGGTACTATGGCTACACCTTC. Protein: CASNPGAGYYGYTF. V is TRBV6-6 and J is TRBJ1-2; a possible D gene is TRBD1 (6 bases). The CDR3 has 14 amino acids. Trimming removed 7 bases at V and 3 bases at J, with 15 bases between. Looked up from germline, CDR1 is MNHNY and CDR2 is SVGAGI (reference sequence).

The V call is TRBV6-5, the J call TRBJ2-6; TRBD1 matches 12 bases. V gave up 1 base and J gave up 3 bases; unmatched junction bases: 10. Germline CDR1 is MNHEY and CDR2 is SVGAGI. There are 20 residues in the CDR3. The CDR3 is CASSYLGVGQGARGANVLTF. DNA of the CDR3: TGTGCCAGCAGTTACTTGGGCGTGGGACAGGGGGCTCGTGGGGCCAACGTCCTGACTTTC.

This clonotype was observed a few times. The genes are TRBV28 and TRBJ1-2; TRBD1 aligns across 7 bases. The length of the CDR3 is 14 residues. J was trimmed by 4 bases and V by 8 bases; bases with no gene match: 10. The germline gives CDR1 MDHEN, CDR2 SYDVKM. CDR3 in DNA: TGTGCCAGCCTCCCAGGGGGTCTTTCCTATGGCTACACCTTC. Residues: CASLPGGLSYGYTF.

Only a few counts were recorded for this clonotype. The rearrangement joins TRBV29-1 to TRBJ1-1, with D possibly matching TRBD1 (6 bases). The germline V gene has CDR1 SQVTM and CDR2 ANQGSEA. Trimming stripped 4 bases from V and 5 bases from J, with 14 bases between. CDR3 length: 13 residues. The CDR3 loop reads CSVGQGWDTEAFF. In DNA, the CDR3 is TGCAGCGTTGGGCAGGGGTGGGATACTGAAGCTTTCTTT.

The gene calls are TRBV19 and TRBJ2-3, with D possibly matching TRBD1 (5 bases). Germline V CDR1 and CDR2: LNHDA, SQIVND (reference sequence). Trimming left V 6 bases short and J 5 bases short, with 15 bases between. CDR3 length: 14 amino acids. The chain's CDR3 is CASSQRPQGDTQYF. In nucleotides, the CDR3 is TGTGCCAGTAGCCAGAGACCTCAGGGAGATACGCAGTATTTT.

This clonotype was detected only a few times. This chain uses TRBV9 with TRBJ2-7; 9 bases are a match to TRBD1. This CDR3 has 16 amino acids. The V gene end was trimmed by 0 bases and the J gene end by 0 bases; junction bases not matched to a gene: 4. Germline values: CDR1 SGDLS, CDR2 YYNGEE. The CDR3 nucleotides read TGTGCCAGCAGCGTAGCAGGGACAGGGCGCTCCTACGAGCAGTACTTC. Residues: CASSVAGTGRSYEQYF.